This T cell receptor beta chain was recorded in a study of T and B cells in COVID-19 patients. Study at large: At median age around 37 years, recovered patients were younger than active-infection patients at more than 65.

TRB was amplified from about 260-540 ng of blood genomic DNA. Study-wide points: Symptomatic-phase blood samples from mildly ill patients and early samples from severe cases were scarce.

With respect to this clonotype: Its target is not known.

This CDR3 has 13 residues. Germline V gene lookup returns CDR1 DFQATT and CDR2 SNEGSKA (reference sequence). Trimming took off 0 bases at V and 8 bases at J, with 13 bases between the two ends. TRB rearrangements were amplified by multiplex PCR with BIOMED2 TRB-A/B primers. TCRdb re-called the multiplex PCR reads through MiXCR, storing one row per CDR3 protein. The data show over 6,000 distinct CDR3 sequences, 25% to 40% seen once. V gene TRBV20-1 combines with J gene TRBJ1-2; D is perhaps TRBD1 (6 bases). The sequencing input was blood. The TCR sequence derives from a human donor with active COVID-19. The CDR3 reads CSAREQGVGGYTF. CDR3 sequence (DNA): TGCAGTGCTAGAGAACAGGGAGTTGGCGGCTACACCTTC.